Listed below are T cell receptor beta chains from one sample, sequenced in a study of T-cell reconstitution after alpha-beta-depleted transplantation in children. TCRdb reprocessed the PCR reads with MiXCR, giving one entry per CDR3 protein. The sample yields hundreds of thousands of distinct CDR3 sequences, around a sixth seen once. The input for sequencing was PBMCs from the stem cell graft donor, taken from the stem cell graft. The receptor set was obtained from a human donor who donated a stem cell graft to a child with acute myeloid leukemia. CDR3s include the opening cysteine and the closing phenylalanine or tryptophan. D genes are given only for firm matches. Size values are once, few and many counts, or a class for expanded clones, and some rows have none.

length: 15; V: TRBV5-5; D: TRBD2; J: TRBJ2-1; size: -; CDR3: CASSPGGPRLNEQFF; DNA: TGTGCCAGCAGCCCGGGGGGGCCTCGGTTAAATGAGCAGTTCTTC
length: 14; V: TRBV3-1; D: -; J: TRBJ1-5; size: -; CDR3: CASSQGDFSQPQHF; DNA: TGTGCCAGCAGCCAGGGGGACTTCAGCCAGCCCCAGCATTTT
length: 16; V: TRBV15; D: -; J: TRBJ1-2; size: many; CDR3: CATSVQRAPSNYGYTF; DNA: TGTGCCACCAGCGTCCAAAGGGCACCTTCTAACTATGGCTACACCTTC
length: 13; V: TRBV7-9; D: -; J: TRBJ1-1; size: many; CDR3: CASSPPLQGEAFF; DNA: TGTGCCAGCAGCCCTCCCTTACAGGGTGAAGCTTTCTTT
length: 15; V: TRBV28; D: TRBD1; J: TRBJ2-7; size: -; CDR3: CASSPPGQRSYEQYF; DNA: TGTGCCAGCAGTCCCCCGGGACAGCGCTCCTACGAGCAGTACTTC
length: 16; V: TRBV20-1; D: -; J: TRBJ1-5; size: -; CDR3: CSASGGTAYSNQPQHF; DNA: TGCAGTGCTAGTGGGGGGACTGCGTATAGCAATCAGCCCCAGCATTTT
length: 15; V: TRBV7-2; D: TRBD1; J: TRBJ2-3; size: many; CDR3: CASSVGQGDTDTQYF; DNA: TGTGCCAGCAGCGTCGGACAGGGGGACACAGATACGCAGTATTTT
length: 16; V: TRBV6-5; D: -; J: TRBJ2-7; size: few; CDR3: CASSYGSGLLSYEQYF; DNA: TGTGCCAGCAGTTATGGATCGGGACTTCTTTCTTACGAGCAGTACTTC
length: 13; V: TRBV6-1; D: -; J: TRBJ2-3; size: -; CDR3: CASSEVRGLRQYF; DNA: TGTGCCAGCAGTGAAGTTCGGGGCCTAAGGCAGTATTTT
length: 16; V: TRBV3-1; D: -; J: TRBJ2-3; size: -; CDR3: CASSSRVYSYTDTQYF; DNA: TGTGCCAGCAGCAGCCGCGTCTACAGCTACACAGATACGCAGTATTTT
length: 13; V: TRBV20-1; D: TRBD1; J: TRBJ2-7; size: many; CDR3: CSAIPGQETEQYF; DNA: TGCAGTGCCATACCGGGACAGGAGACCGAGCAGTACTTC
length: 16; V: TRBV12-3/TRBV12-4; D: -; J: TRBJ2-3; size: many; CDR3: CASSPHRGVGADTQYF; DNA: TGTGCCAGCAGTCCCCACAGAGGGGTGGGTGCAGATACGCAGTATTTT
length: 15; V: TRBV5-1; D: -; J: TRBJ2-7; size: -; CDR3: CASSPGGTSSYEQYF; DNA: TGCGCCAGCAGCCCAGGTGGAACTAGCTCCTACGAGCAGTACTTC
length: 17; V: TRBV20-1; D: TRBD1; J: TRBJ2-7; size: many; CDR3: CSARANSGTGASYEQYF; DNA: TGCAGTGCTAGAGCCAATTCCGGGACAGGAGCGTCCTACGAGCAGTACTTC
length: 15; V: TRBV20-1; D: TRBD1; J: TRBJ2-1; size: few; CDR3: CSARPTGQRYNEQFF; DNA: TGCAGTGCTAGACCTACGGGACAGAGGTACAATGAGCAGTTCTTC
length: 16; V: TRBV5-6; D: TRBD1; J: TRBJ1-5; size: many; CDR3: CASSYRQGLNNQPQHF; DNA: TGTGCCAGCAGCTATCGACAGGGCTTGAACAATCAGCCCCAGCATTTT
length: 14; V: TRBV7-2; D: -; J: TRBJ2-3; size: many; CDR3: CASSPTDGTDTQYF; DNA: TGTGCCAGCAGCCCAACGGACGGCACAGATACGCAGTATTTT
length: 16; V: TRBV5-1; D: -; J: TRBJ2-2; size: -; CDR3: CASSLQVTANTGELFF; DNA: TGCGCCAGCAGCTTGCAAGTTACAGCGAACACCGGGGAGCTGTTTTTT
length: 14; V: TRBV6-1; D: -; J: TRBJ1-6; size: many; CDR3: CASSTRDIGAPLHF; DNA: TGTGCCAGCAGTACCCGGGACATCGGCGCACCCCTCCACTTT
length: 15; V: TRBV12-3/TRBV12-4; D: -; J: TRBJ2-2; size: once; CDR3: CASSLMGPRTGELFF; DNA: TGTGCCAGCAGTTTGATGGGGCCGCGGACCGGGGAGCTGTTTTTT
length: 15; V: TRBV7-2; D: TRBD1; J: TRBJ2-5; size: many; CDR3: CASSLEGTGRETQYF; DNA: TGTGCCAGCAGCTTAGAGGGGACAGGGCGGGAGACCCAGTACTTC
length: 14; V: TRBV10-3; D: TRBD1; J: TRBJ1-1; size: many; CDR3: CAIKRGGGVTEAFF; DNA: TGTGCCATCAAAAGGGGAGGGGGCGTCACTGAAGCTTTCTTT
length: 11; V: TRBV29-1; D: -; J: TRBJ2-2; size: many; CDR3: CSVGGDGELFF; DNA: TGCAGCGTTGGAGGGGATGGGGAGCTGTTTTTT
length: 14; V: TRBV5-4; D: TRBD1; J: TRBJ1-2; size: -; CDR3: CASSLGQGADGYTF; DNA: TGTGCCAGCAGCTTGGGACAGGGTGCGGATGGCTACACCTTC
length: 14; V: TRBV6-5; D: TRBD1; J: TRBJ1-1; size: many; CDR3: CASSYAETGPEAFF; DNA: TGTGCCAGCAGTTACGCCGAGACAGGGCCTGAAGCTTTCTTT
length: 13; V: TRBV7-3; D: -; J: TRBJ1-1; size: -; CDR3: CASSPAGTTEAFF; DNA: TGTGCCAGCAGCCCCGCAGGGACCACTGAAGCTTTCTTT
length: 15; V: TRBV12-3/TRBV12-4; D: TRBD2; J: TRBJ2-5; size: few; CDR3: CASSRALAGQETQYF; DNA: TGTGCCAGCTCTCGGGCACTAGCGGGGCAAGAGACCCAGTACTTC
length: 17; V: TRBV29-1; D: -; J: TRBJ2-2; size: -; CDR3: CSVTSDWEWSGTGELFF; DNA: TGCAGCGTTACATCCGATTGGGAATGGTCCGGTACCGGGGAGCTGTTTTTT
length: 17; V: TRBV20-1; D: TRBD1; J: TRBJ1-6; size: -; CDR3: CSATNPRTGGPNSPLHF; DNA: TGCAGTGCAACCAACCCACGGACAGGGGGTCCTAATTCACCCCTCCACTTT
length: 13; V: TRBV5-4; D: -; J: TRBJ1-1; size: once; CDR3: CASSLAASTEAFF; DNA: TGTGCCAGCAGCTTGGCCGCAAGCACTGAAGCTTTCTTT
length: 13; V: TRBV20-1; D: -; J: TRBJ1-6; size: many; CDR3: CSARIGGSSPLHF; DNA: TGCAGTGCTAGAATAGGAGGGAGCTCACCCCTCCACTTT
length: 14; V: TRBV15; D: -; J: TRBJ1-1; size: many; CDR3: CATSLRATNTEAFF; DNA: TGTGCCACCAGCTTGAGAGCGACGAACACTGAAGCTTTCTTT
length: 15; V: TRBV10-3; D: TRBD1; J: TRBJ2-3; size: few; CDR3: CAISESGQGLAPQYF; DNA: TGTGCCATCAGTGAGTCTGGACAGGGGCTTGCTCCGCAGTATTTT
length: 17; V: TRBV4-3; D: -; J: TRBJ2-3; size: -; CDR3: CASSQTSPGQTTDTQYF; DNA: TGCGCCAGCAGCCAAACCTCCCCCGGACAGACCACAGATACGCAGTATTTT
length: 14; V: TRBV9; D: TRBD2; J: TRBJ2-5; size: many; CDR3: CASTPGGRSETQYF; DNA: TGTGCCAGCACCCCGGGGGGAAGGAGCGAGACCCAGTACTTC
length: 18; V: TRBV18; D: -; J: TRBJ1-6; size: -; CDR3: CASSPTISRGRSNSPLHF; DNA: TGTGCCAGCTCCCCCACCATCAGCAGGGGACGTTCTAATTCACCCCTCCACTTT
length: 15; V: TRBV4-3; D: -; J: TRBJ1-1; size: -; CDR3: CASSQDQDPSGEAFF; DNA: TGCGCCAGCAGCCAAGATCAAGACCCATCGGGTGAAGCTTTCTTT
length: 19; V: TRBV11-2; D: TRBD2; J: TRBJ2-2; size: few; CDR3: CASSVLGLAGGPSTGELFF; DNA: TGTGCCAGCAGCGTTTTGGGACTAGCGGGGGGGCCGAGCACCGGGGAGCTGTTTTTT
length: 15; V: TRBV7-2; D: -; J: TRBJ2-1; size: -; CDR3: CASSGGPVSYNEQFF; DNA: TGTGCCAGCAGCGGAGGTCCGGTAAGCTACAATGAGCAGTTCTTC
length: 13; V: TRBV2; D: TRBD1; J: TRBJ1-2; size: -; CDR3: CASSTGTVYGYTF; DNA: TGTGCCAGCAGTACCGGGACAGTTTATGGCTACACCTTC
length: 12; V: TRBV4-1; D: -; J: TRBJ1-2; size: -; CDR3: CASSQEEGGYTF; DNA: TGCGCCAGCAGCCAAGAAGAAGGGGGCTACACCTTC
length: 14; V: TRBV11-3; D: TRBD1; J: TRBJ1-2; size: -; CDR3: CASSSTSGGYGYTF; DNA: TGTGCCAGCAGCTCCACCTCAGGGGGCTATGGCTACACCTTC
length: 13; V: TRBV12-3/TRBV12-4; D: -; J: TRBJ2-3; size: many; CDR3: CASSSYYTDTQYF; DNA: TGTGCCAGCAGTTCTTATTACACAGATACGCAGTATTTT